Sequencing of this TCR beta chain was carried out in a study of T-cell memory formation after mild COVID-19. Regarding the study as a whole: Memory cells collected pre-infection included some clones that later responded, suggesting cross-reactive memory joined. While clones contracting from day 15 to 85 were balanced between CD4 and CD8, later expanders leaned CD4+.

As regards this clonotype: The antigen remains unidentified.

5'RACE primed at constant segments yielded TCR alpha and TCR beta cDNA libraries bearing sample barcodes and UMIs. TCRdb re-analysed the 5' RACE reads in MiXCR, keeping a single row per CDR3 protein. The sample lists about 140,000 distinct CDR3 sequences, 6% to 7% seen once, with around 2% in the top ten. V shed 7 bases, J shed 5 bases, and the junction held 11 bases outside the gene matches. There are 16 residues in the CDR3. Source material: PBMCs or a T cell subset sorted from them (not recorded which). The source of this sequence is an adult woman who had mild COVID-19 (a few samples of this study predate the infection). Cell type and time point are not known. The chain joins TRBV12-3 or TRBV12-4 to TRBJ2-6, with 7 bases identical to TRBD2. As DNA, the CDR3 is TGTGCCAGCACCCAGGGAGGGTTTGGCTGGGCCAACGTCCTGACTTTC. It yields the protein CASTQGGFGWANVLTF.